Given below is one T cell receptor beta chain in context. What this receptor recognizes is not known. It has no much larger one-base neighbor in the sample; base qualities were not kept. The protocol used for the library was the immunoSEQ multiplex PCR assay. Some 1.1 x 10^5 TCR templates per sample were assayed on the deep sequencing platform. Genomic DNA extracted from sorted T cells was used for TCRbeta CDR3 sequencing. In the authors' own workflow: The R programming language was used for clonal analysis of TCRbeta CDR3 data. Alloreactive CD4+ and CD8+ clones were identified by comparing unstimulated samples to CFSE-low samples taken after the reaction. Regulatory or non-regulatory origin of alloreactive CD4+ clones was assigned by matching sequences to the sorted unstimulated Treg and non-Treg repertoires. Entries here come from immuneACCESS through TCRdb and include only in-frame sequences with V and J called. Some clones fail to appear in such tables; in the studies checked, an unresolved V gene covers under half of the shortfall, and the cause of the remainder is unknown. That table is the source of V, J and clone size, and D and trimming were worked out from the DNA. Within this sample are some 41,000 clones, with roughly 90% of them counted one time only. The ten largest clones add up to 0.25% of the sample.

This sample stems from a study of siplizumab effects on memory and regulatory T cells (dated by TCRdb to about 2019). Notes on the research overall: The study looked at the effect of siplizumab, an anti-CD2 antibody, on alloreactive T-cell subsets in allogeneic mixed lymphocyte reactions made from human PBMCs. Broad study findings and their caveats: For roughly 80-95% of proliferating CD4+ or CD8+ clones, no naive or memory phenotype could be assigned. Siplizumab significantly lowered the cumulative frequency of alloreactive sequences that could be traced to unstimulated CD4+ memory T cells. Because sequences below about 10^-5 frequency were poorly captured, only a minor fraction of alloreactive clones could be mapped to unstimulated subsets. Greater diversity appeared to be present in unstimulated naive T cells than in memory T cells, and a substantial contribution to the alloresponse seemed to be made by naive cells. Among mappable alloreactive CD4+ clones, an average Treg-derived fraction of approximately 73% was observed with siplizumab, compared with 26.9% in control reactions. Whether proliferating Tregs from siplizumab cultures actually had suppressive function was not functionally confirmed.

In a few donor pairs, further sequencing was done on unstimulated CD8+ naive, CD4+ memory, CD8+ TEMRA, CD4+ naive and CD8+ effector memory subsets. TCRbeta CDR3 sequencing was performed on sorted unstimulated T cells and on proliferating T cells recovered from mixed lymphocyte reactions. Fresh whole blood from approximately ten HLA-typed healthy donors was used to isolate PBMCs. The clonotype comes from a human donor in good health. The sequenced sample consisted of naive CD4+ T cells sorted from blood. Interpreted using the paper, the cell subset or site label stands for: unstimulated naive T cells.

The sequenced DNA is TGCGCCAGCAGCTTGGAAGACGGGGCAGATACGCAGTATTTT. It encodes CASSLEDGADTQYF. The chain couples TRBV5-1 to TRBJ2-3, with TRBD2 perhaps the D gene, on 5 matching bases. Counted from cysteine to phenylalanine, this CDR3 has 14 amino acids. The retained sequence is limited to the CDR3, 42 bases, with the frame set at the first base. From a lookup of the germline V gene, CDR1 and CDR2 are SGHRS and YFSETQ. V and J lose 0 bases and 4 bases, and a span of 9 bases separates them. With the portions outside the CDR3 filled from the reference TRBV5-1 and TRBJ2-3 genes, the complete variable region becomes KAGVTQTPRYLIKTRGQQVTLSCSPISGHRSVSWYQQTPGQGLQFLFEYFSETQRNKGNFPGRFSGRQFSNSRSEMNVSTLELGDSALYLCASSLEDGADTQYFGPGTRLTVL.